This T cell receptor beta chain was identified in a study of T cells in tumors and immune-related adverse events (dated by TCRdb to the early 2020s). Per the publication, the treatment or condition label means: nivolumab (PD-1 blockade) given before sampling. The DNeasy Blood and Tissue Kit was used to extract DNA from formalin-fixed paraffin-embedded specimens. Using the immunoSEQ assay, the TCR beta locus was amplified and sequenced, producing bulk TCR Vbeta CDR3 data. The authors' pipeline ran thus. Non-productive CDR3s, sequences shorter than 7 amino acids, and those not starting with C or ending with F/W were excluded. Analysis was restricted to specimens with at least 1000 reads, and clonotypes were defined at the amino acid level. Clonality was computed as 1 minus Pielou's evenness. To equalize library sizes, abundance-weighted random subsampling with replacement was performed 100 times so that 95% confidence intervals could be reported. The Morisita overlap index was used to quantify repertoire overlap, and for each specimen the top 40 clones were checked for overlap with the irAE. The immuneACCESS repertoire file appears here via TCRdb, limited to in-frame rearrangements. These files lack a portion of the clones; in checked studies, under half of the deficit traces to unresolved V genes, and the cause of the others is not known. V and J calls and clone size are given by that table; D and trimming were obtained from the DNA. In this sample the table shows fewer than 25,000 clones, 75% to 95% of which occur a single time. Around 1.5% of the sample belongs to the ten largest clones.

Of note for this clone: Its antigen is unknown. No base-level quality is on record; no much larger clone is a single base apart.

This TCR was sampled from a female donor with metastatic renal cell carcinoma. The sequences come from lymph node tissue, collected from a patient treated with anti-PD-1 therapy.

CDR3 loop: CASSVWDTDTQYF. The DNA sequence follows: TGTGCCAGCAGCGTATGGGATACAGATACGCAGTATTTT. Recombination joined TRBV9 with TRBJ2-3, with no confidently assigned D gene. For CDR1 and CDR2, the germline V gene lists SGDLS and YYNGEE. CDR3 length: 13 amino acids, cysteine to phenylalanine. The CDR3 DNA has 39 bases and is translated from base 1. V gives up 1 base and J gives up 3 bases, and the segment between their germline ends measures 6 bases.